These 19 T cell receptor beta chains originate from one sample sequenced in a study of T cells in localized non-small cell lung cancer. This table comes from immunoSEQ multiplex PCR, and its TCRdb copy is limited to in-frame clones, with some not included. The table lists some 1,400 clones, about a quarter of them singletons. The input for sequencing was lung tumor tissue, taken before any cancer treatment. These receptor sequences come from a man between 40 and 75 years old with stage II lung adenocarcinoma.

This clone was observed a few times. The V gene is TRBV9, the J gene TRBJ2-7; D uncertain. With 6 bases removed from V and 3 bases from J, the gap between germline ends came to 16 bases. The CDR3 spans 14 residues. The germline V gene encodes CDR1 SGDLS and CDR2 YYNGEE. The CDR3 nucleotides read TGTGCCAGCACTCCGAGAGGCAGGAACTACGAGCAGTACGTC. Translation: CASTPRGRNYEQYV.

This clone turned up a few times. This chain uses TRBV2 with TRBJ2-3; 7 bases align to TRBD2. Germline CDR1 SNHLY, CDR2 FYNNEI. V shed 6 bases, J shed 2 bases, and the junction held 5 bases outside the gene matches. CDR3 length: 14 amino acids. The CDR3 DNA reads TGTGCCAGCAGACTAGCGAGGTACACAGATACGCAGTATTTT. Residues: CASRLARYTDTQYF. The complete variable domain, with remaining parts taken from reference TRBV2 and TRBJ2-3, reads EPEVTQTPSHQVTQMGQEVILRCVPISNHLYFYWYRQILGQKVEFLVSFYNNEISEKSEIFDDQFSVERPDGSNFTLKIRSTKLEDSAMYFCASRLARYTDTQYFGPGTRLTVL.

This chain uses TRBV11-3 with TRBJ2-2; D is ambiguous. CDR1 and CDR2 from the germline V gene are SGHNT and YENEEA. V lost 0 bases, J lost 0 bases, and 5 bases lay in between. The CDR3 is 15 amino acids. The CDR3 here is CASSLEFSNTGELFF. CDR3 nucleotides: TGTGCCAGCAGCTTAGAATTCTCGAACACCGGGGAGCTGTTTTTT.

The V call is TRBV6-8, the J call TRBJ1-4; D not certain. Per germline, CDR1 MNHGY and CDR2 SAAAGT. CDR3 size: 14 residues. The germline V and J ends were trimmed by 2 bases and 5 bases, with 9 bases remaining between them. The CDR3 loop reads CASSYGAINEKLFF. Written as DNA, the CDR3 is TGTGCCAGCAGTTACGGCGCGATAAATGAAAAACTGTTTTTT.

The chain employs TRBV6-8 and TRBJ2-7, with unresolved D. CDR1 is MNHGY, CDR2 SAAAGT, per germline. CDR3 length: 15 residues. The V end lost 0 bases, the J end lost 6 bases, and 15 bases lay between the germline ends. The CDR3 loop is CASSYSTQASGEQYF. CDR3 bases: TGTGCCAGCAGTTACTCGACGCAGGCGTCCGGCGAGCAGTACTTC.

The CDR3 spells CASSPQGSTYEQYF. CDR3 sequence (DNA): TGTGCCAGCAGCCCTCAGGGGTCTACCTACGAGCAGTACTTC. The chain links TRBV11-3 to TRBJ2-7, with a weak D call TRBD1 (6 bases). CDR3 length equals 14 residues. CDR1 SGHNT and CDR2 YENEEA come from the germline V gene. The germline V and J ends were trimmed by 5 bases and 2 bases, with 13 bases remaining between them.

The chain uses TRBV6-8 and TRBJ1-3, with D maybe TRBD1 (6 bases). Germline values: CDR1 MNHGY, CDR2 SAAAGT. The length of the CDR3 is 20 residues. The ends were cut back, 5 bases at V and 0 bases at J, with 26 bases in the middle. The CDR3 DNA follows: TGTGCCAGCAGTGGACTGCCGGGACACTCAACTAGAGGCTCTGGAAACACCATATATTTT. This sequence encodes CASSGLPGHSTRGSGNTIYF.

This clone was seen a few times. The V call is TRBV19, the J call TRBJ1-3, with D unclear. Germline V gives CDR1 LNHDA, CDR2 SQIVND (reference sequence). The ends were cut back, 3 bases at V and 0 bases at J, with 6 bases in the middle. The CDR3 spans 14 residues. The DNA for the CDR3 is TGTGCCAGTAGTATCGGAAGCTCTGGAAACACCATATATTTT. This encodes CASSIGSSGNTIYF.

By proportion, this clone is medium-sized. This chain uses TRBV11-3 with TRBJ2-5; no definite D call. This CDR3 comprises 14 residues. V lost 3 bases, J lost 4 bases, and 12 bases lay in between. The germline V gene has CDR1 SGHNT and CDR2 YENEEA. This chain's CDR3 is CASSLMDFSETQYF. The CDR3 DNA is TGTGCCAGCAGCTTGATGGATTTCTCAGAGACCCAGTACTTC.

This clone is labeled as medium-sized. The rearrangement links TRBV9 to TRBJ2-1, with D perhaps TRBD2 (7 bases). From germline, CDR1 is SGDLS and CDR2 YYNGEE. The CDR3 contains 18 residues. The V end lost 3 bases, the J end lost 0 bases, and 19 bases lay between the germline ends. In nucleotides, the CDR3 is TGTGCCAGCAGCGATAACTCGGGGGGACAATTCTCCTACAATGAGCAGTTCTTC. Amino acid sequence: CASSDNSGGQFSYNEQFF.

This sequence joins TRBV5-1 and TRBJ1-1, with D uncertain. The V gene lost 0 bases and the J gene lost 4 bases, with 13 bases spanning the gap. This CDR3 comprises 15 residues. Germline CDR1 reads SGHRS; CDR2 reads YFSETQ. The CDR3 DNA reads as TGCGCCAGCAGCTTGGGGGGTTCGGGGAGCACTGAAGCTTTCTTT. Protein sequence: CASSLGGSGSTEAFF. The variable domain in full, with the rest retrieved from reference TRBV5-1 and TRBJ1-1, is KAGVTQTPRYLIKTRGQQVTLSCSPISGHRSVSWYQQTPGQGLQFLFEYFSETQRNKGNFPGRFSGRQFSNSRSEMNVSTLELGDSALYLCASSLGGSGSTEAFFGQGTRLTVV.

V is TRBV6-8 and J is TRBJ1-2; 7 bases line up with TRBD1. Germline trimming cut 5 bases from V and 5 bases from J; bases unmatched to any gene: 5. The CDR3 totals 13 residues. Germline V gene data show CDR1 as MNHGY and CDR2 as SAAAGT. The CDR3 DNA reads as TGTGCCAGCAGTGAGGGGGCAGGATATGGCTACACCTTC. This encodes CASSEGAGYGYTF.

This chain connects TRBV6-8 to TRBJ1-3, with 9 bases aligning to TRBD1. Germline CDR1 MNHGY, CDR2 SAAAGT. V shed 5 bases, J shed 1 base, and the junction held 3 bases outside the gene matches. The CDR3 loop spans 15 amino acids. The CDR3 region has the DNA TGTGCCAGCAGTCTACAGGGGGCTTCTGGAAACACCATATATTTT. Its translation is CASSLQGASGNTIYF.

V is TRBV4-1 and J is TRBJ1-2; TRBD1 aligns across 7 bases. CDR1 MGHRA and CDR2 YSYEKL come from the germline V gene. CDR3 length: 14 residues. V was pared by 4 bases and J by 2 bases, with 4 bases of the junction left unmatched. The CDR3 coding sequence is TGCGCCAGCAGCCCCACAGGGGCGAACTATGGCTACACCTTC. It yields the protein CASSPTGANYGYTF.

The table lists this clone with a few counts. The chain recombines TRBV2 with TRBJ2-3; TRBD1 is a possible D gene (6 bases). The V gene lost 4 bases and the J gene lost 2 bases, with 13 bases spanning the gap. The CDR3 has 15 residues. Germline V lookup: CDR1 SNHLY, CDR2 FYNNEI. The CDR3 loop is CASSVMDRPTDTQYF. The CDR3 nucleotides read TGTGCCAGCAGTGTAATGGACAGACCCACAGATACGCAGTATTTT.

J is TRBJ2-1 and V is TRBV19; tentative D call: TRBD2 (6 bases). This CDR3 has 15 residues. Trimming shortened V by 7 bases and J by 2 bases, and 15 bases separated the two germline ends. Germline V gene sequence: CDR1 LNHDA, CDR2 SQIVND (reference sequence). The CDR3 protein is CASKSGWGAYNEQFF. CDR3 in DNA: TGTGCCAGTAAGAGCGGGTGGGGCGCCTACAATGAGCAGTTCTTC.

The V call is TRBV29-1, the J call TRBJ1-1; D is unresolved. The V gene lost 4 bases and the J gene lost 1 base, with 10 bases spanning the gap. The CDR3 extends over 13 amino acids. Germline V lookup: CDR1 SQVTM, CDR2 ANQGSEA. The CDR3, as DNA: TGCAGCGTTGTTGGGCCGTGGAACACTGAAGCTTTCTTT. This gives the protein CSVVGPWNTEAFF.

This clone was found a few times. The rearrangement uses TRBV6-8 and TRBJ1-5; TRBD1 is a possible D gene (5 bases). The germline CDR1 and CDR2 sequences are MNHGY and SAAAGT. The V end lost 1 base, the J end lost 5 bases, and 12 bases lay between the germline ends. CDR3 length: 15 residues. CDR3 coding DNA: TGTGCCAGCAGTTACTGGCAGGGCGTAGATCAGCCCCAGCATTTT. The encoded protein is CASSYWQGVDQPQHF.

This clone is deemed medium-sized. This sequence joins TRBV9 and TRBJ2-2; D ambiguous. The CDR3 spans 12 residues. Trimming cost V 3 bases and J 6 bases, with 6 bases left between them. The germline V gene has CDR1 SGDLS and CDR2 YYNGEE. CDR3 protein: CASSDEPGELFF. The CDR3 coding sequence is TGTGCCAGCAGCGACGAGCCCGGGGAGCTGTTTTTT. Variable domain in full (rest from reference TRBV9 and TRBJ2-2): DSGVTQTPKHLITATGQRVTLRCSPRSGDLSVYWYQQSLDQGLQFLIQYYNGEERAKGNILERFSAQQFPDLHSELNLSSLELGDSALYFCASSDEPGELFFGEGSRLTVL.